This is a list of T cell receptor beta chains from one sample in a study of control samples from healthy donors and cancer patients. Measured with immunoSEQ multiplex PCR; TCRdb has only the in-frame clones, and not every one. The sample yields roughly 130,000 clones, 85% to 95% seen once. The sequenced sample consisted of PBMCs. Every receptor here comes from a man aged 50 to 59 with head and neck cancer. The CDR3 runs from the conserved cysteine through the conserved F or W. The D gene is left open where the match is weak. Clone size is given for some rows only: seen once, a few or many times, or a class if the clone is expanded.

>TRBJ2-1|TRBD2|18|TRBV4-3|-
TGCGCCAGCAGCCAAGATCCTCTAGCGGGGGGGCGCCGGGATGAGCAGTTCTTC
CASSQDPLAGGRRDEQFF
>TRBJ1-4|-|15|TRBV9|-
TGTGCCAGCAGCTCACCAGGGCAGAAGGCTGAAAAACTGTTTTTT
CASSSPGQKAEKLFF
>TRBJ2-3|TRBD1|13|TRBV6-5|-
TGTGCCAGCCGACGACAGGGGCAAGATACGCAGTATTTT
CASRRQGQDTQYF
>TRBJ2-2|-|14|TRBV2|few
TGTGCCAGCAGTTACGGGGCGGGTACCGGGGAGCTGTTTTTT
CASSYGAGTGELFF
>TRBJ2-7|TRBD1|13|TRBV18|-
TGTGCCAGCTCACCTTCTGACAGGGTTGAGCAGTACTTC
CASSPSDRVEQYF
>TRBJ1-5|-|13|TRBV27|-
TGTGCCAGCAGGGGACTGTTCAATCAGCCCCAGCATTTT
CASRGLFNQPQHF
>TRBJ1-2|-|14|TRBV11-2|-
TGTGCCAGCAGCCCCGACGGAGTTCCCTATGGCTACACCTTC
CASSPDGVPYGYTF
>TRBJ2-7|-|12|TRBV5-1|-
TGCGCCAGCAGCCCCGGAGGGGTGCGCCAGTACTTC
CASSPGGVRQYF
>TRBJ2-3|-|13|TRBV18|-
TGTGCCAGCTCTCTCGACCCGTTCAGCACGCAGTATTTT
CASSLDPFSTQYF
>TRBJ2-1|TRBD2|13|TRBV5-1|-
TGCGCCAGCAGTCCTAGACTAGCGGGACAGCAGTTCTTC
CASSPRLAGQQFF
>TRBJ2-7|TRBD1|15|TRBV6-2/TRBV6-3|-
TGTGCCAGCAGCCAAAGGGGACAGGGGCGTGAAGAGCAGTACTTC
CASSQRGQGREEQYF
>TRBJ2-3|-|15|TRBV4-3|-
TGCGCCAGCAGCCAGGTCGGGTCTAGCACAGATACGCAGTATTTT
CASSQVGSSTDTQYF
>TRBJ1-1|TRBD1|14|TRBV7-3|once
TGTGCCAGCAGACAACAGGGGGCGAACACTGAAGCTTTCTTT
CASRQQGANTEAFF
>TRBJ2-3|TRBD2|17|TRBV27|-
TGTGCCAGCAGTTTTGAGGCGACTAGCGGGGGCACAGATACGCAGTATTTT
CASSFEATSGGTDTQYF
>TRBJ1-5|TRBD1|16|TRBV5-1|few
TGCGCCAGCAGCTTTTCCCCGGGACAGCGCAATCAGCCCCAGCATTTT
CASSFSPGQRNQPQHF
>TRBJ2-3|-|14|TRBV28|-
TGTGCCGGTTCCTCCTCTCCCAAGACAGATACGCAGTATTTT
CAGSSSPKTDTQYF
>TRBJ2-7|TRBD1|15|TRBV3-1/TRBV3-2|-
TGTGCCAGCAGCCTCGCCGGGACAGGGGAATACGAGCAGTACTTC
CASSLAGTGEYEQYF
>TRBJ1-1|-|13|TRBV24-1|-
TGTGCCACCAGTGATAGCATGAACACTGAAGCTTTCTTT
CATSDSMNTEAFF